Below, one TCR beta chain is given with its context. Its antigen is not known. The V segment lost 6 bases and the J segment 5 bases; nucleotides outside the gene matches: 5. CDR3 length equals 14 residues. In germline, CDR1 is LGHNA, CDR2 YNFKEQ. The data belong to a study of T-cell memory formation after mild COVID-19. Study background: Across donors, TCR clusters were largely donor specific. Study conclusions and caveats: Memory from before infection featured some responding clones, which suggests cross-reactive memory joined.

MiXCR, run by TCRdb on the 5' RACE reads, gives a single entry per CDR3 protein. Among 190,000 or so distinct CDR3 sequences, over 20% were seen once, and the ten largest hold under 30%. The sample consisted of PBMCs or a T cell subset sorted from them (not recorded which). This receptor was identified in an adult woman who had mild COVID-19 (a few samples of this study predate the infection). Cell type and time point are not known. This chain connects TRBV4-2 to TRBJ2-3; 10 nucleotides line up with TRBD1. The CDR3 region has the DNA TGTGCCAGCAGGGGGACAGGGGATATAGATACGCAGTATTTT. Its translation is CASRGTGDIDTQYF.